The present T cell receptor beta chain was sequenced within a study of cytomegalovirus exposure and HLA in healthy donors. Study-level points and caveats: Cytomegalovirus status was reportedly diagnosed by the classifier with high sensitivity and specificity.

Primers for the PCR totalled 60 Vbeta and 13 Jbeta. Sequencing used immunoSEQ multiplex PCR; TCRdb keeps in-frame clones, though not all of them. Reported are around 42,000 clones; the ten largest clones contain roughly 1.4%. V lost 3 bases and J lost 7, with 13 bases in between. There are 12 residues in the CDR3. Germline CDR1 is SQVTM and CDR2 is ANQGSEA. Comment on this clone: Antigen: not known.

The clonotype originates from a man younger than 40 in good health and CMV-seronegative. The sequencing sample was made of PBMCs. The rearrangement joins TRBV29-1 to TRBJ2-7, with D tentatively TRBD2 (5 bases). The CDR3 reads CSVERGSGEQYF. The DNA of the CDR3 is TGCAGCGTTGAGAGAGGCAGCGGAGAGCAGTACTTC.